The rows below give T cell receptor beta chains drawn from one sample of a study of T cells after yellow fever vaccination. TCRdb re-called the 5' RACE reads through MiXCR, storing one row per CDR3 protein. The data contain 60,000 to 75,000 distinct CDR3 sequences, more than 6.5% of them seen just once; the ten biggest clones take up roughly 35%. The sequenced sample was CD8+ T cells sorted from PBMCs, obtained around 45 days after the first yellow fever vaccination. Source of these receptors: a man younger than 35 who received the YFV17D yellow fever vaccine. Both conserved end residues are trimmed from each CDR3.

v_call	j_call	cdr3_aa
TRBV27	TRBJ1-1	ASSFTRSNTEAF
TRBV2	TRBJ2-1	ASSEVAGGSYNEQF
TRBV12-3/TRBV12-4	TRBJ2-7	ASSPTARGSSYEQY
TRBV6-6	TRBJ2-3	ASSLNSGLDTQY
TRBV12-3/TRBV12-4	TRBJ2-1	ASKAGDLYNEQF
TRBV29-1	TRBJ2-1	SVEFASYNEQF
TRBV12-3/TRBV12-4	TRBJ2-3	ASSFSADTQY
TRBV15	TRBJ2-2	ATSSEGGSSTGELF
TRBV5-1	TRBJ2-5	ASSLVPQETQY
TRBV7-9	TRBJ2-3	ASSLGGLVTDTQY
TRBV12-3/TRBV12-4	TRBJ1-3	ASSPGNTIY
TRBV2	TRBJ1-5	ASRTGQFNQPQH
TRBV5-1	TRBJ2-1	ASSFSDFQF
TRBV4-3	TRBJ1-1	ASSQRDRGNTEAF